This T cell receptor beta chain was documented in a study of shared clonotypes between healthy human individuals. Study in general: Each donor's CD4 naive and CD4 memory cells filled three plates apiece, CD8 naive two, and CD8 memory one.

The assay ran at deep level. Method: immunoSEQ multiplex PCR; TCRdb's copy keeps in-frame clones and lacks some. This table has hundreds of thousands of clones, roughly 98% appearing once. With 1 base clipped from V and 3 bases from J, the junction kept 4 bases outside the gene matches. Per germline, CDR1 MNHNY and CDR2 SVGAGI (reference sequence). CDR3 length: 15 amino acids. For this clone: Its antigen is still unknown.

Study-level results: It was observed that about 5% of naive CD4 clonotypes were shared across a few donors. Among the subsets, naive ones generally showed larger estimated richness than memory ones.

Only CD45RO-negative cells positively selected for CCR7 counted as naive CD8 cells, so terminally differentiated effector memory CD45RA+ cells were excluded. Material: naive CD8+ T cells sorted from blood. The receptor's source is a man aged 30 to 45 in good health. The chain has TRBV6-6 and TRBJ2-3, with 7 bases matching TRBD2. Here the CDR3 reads CASSYYGGSTDTQYF. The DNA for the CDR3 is TGTGCCAGCAGTTACTACGGCGGGAGTACAGATACGCAGTATTTT.